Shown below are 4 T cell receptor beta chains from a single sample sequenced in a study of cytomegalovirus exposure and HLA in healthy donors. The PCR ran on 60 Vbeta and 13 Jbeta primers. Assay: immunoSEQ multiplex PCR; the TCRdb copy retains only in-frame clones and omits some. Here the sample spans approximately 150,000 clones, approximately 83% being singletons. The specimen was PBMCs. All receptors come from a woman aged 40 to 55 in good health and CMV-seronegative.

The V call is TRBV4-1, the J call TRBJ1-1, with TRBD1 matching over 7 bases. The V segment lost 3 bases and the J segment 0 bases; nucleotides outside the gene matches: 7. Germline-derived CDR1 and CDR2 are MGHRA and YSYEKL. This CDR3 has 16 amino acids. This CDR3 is CASSQAGTAMNTEAFF. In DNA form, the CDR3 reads TGCGCCAGCAGCCAGGCCGGGACAGCTATGAACACTGAAGCTTTCTTT.

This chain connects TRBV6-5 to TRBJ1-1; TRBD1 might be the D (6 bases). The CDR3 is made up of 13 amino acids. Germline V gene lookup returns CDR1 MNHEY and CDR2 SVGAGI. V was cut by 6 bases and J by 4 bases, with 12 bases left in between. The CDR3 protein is CASSQGMSTEAFF. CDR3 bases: TGTGCCAGCAGCCAGGGGATGAGCACTGAAGCTTTCTTT.

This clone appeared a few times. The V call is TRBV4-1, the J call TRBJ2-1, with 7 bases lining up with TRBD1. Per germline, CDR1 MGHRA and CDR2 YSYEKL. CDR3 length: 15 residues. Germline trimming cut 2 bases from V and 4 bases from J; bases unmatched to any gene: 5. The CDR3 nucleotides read TGCGCCAGCAGCCAATGGGGACAGACTTACAATGAGCAGTTCTTC. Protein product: CASSQWGQTYNEQFF.

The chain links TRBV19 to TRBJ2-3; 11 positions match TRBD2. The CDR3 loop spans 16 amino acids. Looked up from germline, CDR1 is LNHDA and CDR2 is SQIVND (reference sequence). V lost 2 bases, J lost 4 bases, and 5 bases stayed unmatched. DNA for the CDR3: TGTGCCAGTAGTATACCCGGACTAGCGGGTCCAGATACGCAGTATTTT. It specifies CASSIPGLAGPDTQYF.